Listed below are T cell receptor beta chains from one sample, sequenced in a study of CD8+ T cells in alopecia areata. Measured with immunoSEQ multiplex PCR; TCRdb has only the in-frame clones, and not every one. The data contain roughly 4,200 clones, about 64% of them singletons. The specimen was skin. The receptors derive from a human donor in good health. Each CDR3 is given with its conserved first and last residue. The order of the fields is V gene, CDR3 length, D gene, J gene, clone size, CDR3 protein, CDR3 DNA. The D gene is left open where the match is weak. Expanded clones are given a class, and other clones once, few, many or no size at all.

>TRBV20-1|11|NA|TRBJ2-5|NA
CSARDRETQYF
TGCAGTGCTAGAGATAGAGAGACCCAGTACTTC
>TRBV6-5|15|TRBD1|TRBJ2-3|NA
CASRLDRGSTDTQYF
TGTGCCAGCAGACTCGACAGGGGAAGCACAGATACGCAGTATTTT
>TRBV6-1|14|TRBD2|TRBJ2-2|few
CASSDAGDTGELFF
TGTGCCAGCAGTGATGCGGGAGACACCGGGGAGCTGTTTTTT
>TRBV13|13|NA|TRBJ1-2|large
CASSSRGFDGYTF
TGTGCCAGCAGCTCCCGGGGTTTCGATGGCTACACCTTC
>TRBV2|19|TRBD2|TRBJ2-1|NA
CASYLPGLAGGLSYNEQFF
TGTGCCAGCTACCTACCGGGACTAGCGGGAGGTTTATCCTACAATGAGCAGTTCTTC
>TRBV6-1|15|NA|TRBJ1-1|NA
CASSEARRVNTEAFF
TGTGCCAGCAGTGAAGCGCGCAGGGTCAACACTGAAGCTTTCTTT
>TRBV2|15|NA|TRBJ2-2|NA
CASTRVSANTGELFF
TGTGCCAGCACGCGAGTGTCAGCGAACACCGGGGAGCTGTTTTTT
>TRBV5-4|14|NA|TRBJ1-4|NA
CASSLSGGGEKLFF
TGTGCCAGCAGCTTGTCTGGAGGGGGTGAAAAACTGTTTTTT
>TRBV6-1|15|NA|TRBJ2-7|NA
CASSSSIQLSYEQYF
TGTGCCAGCAGTTCAAGCATACAGCTCTCCTACGAGCAGTACTTC
>TRBV11-3|16|TRBD2|TRBJ2-1|NA
CASSLEGTSVPNEQFF
TGTGCCAGCAGCTTAGAAGGGACTAGCGTACCCAATGAGCAGTTCTTC
>TRBV23-1|13|TRBD2|TRBJ2-7|once
CASGTSGVYEQYF
TGCGCCAGCGGGACTAGCGGTGTGTACGAGCAGTACTTC
>TRBV28|15|TRBD1|TRBJ1-1|NA
CASSRRTGGSTEAFF
TGTGCCAGCAGCCGGAGGACAGGGGGTAGCACTGAAGCTTTCTTT
>TRBV5-4|15|TRBD2|TRBJ2-7|few
CASSLEVAGGGEQYF
TGTGCCAGCAGCTTGGAGGTAGCGGGAGGAGGCGAGCAGTACTTC
>TRBV2|15|TRBD2|TRBJ2-7|NA
CASNELAGLSYEQYF
TGTGCCAGCAACGAACTAGCGGGATTATCCTACGAGCAGTACTTC
>TRBV2|12|NA|TRBJ2-7|NA
CASRLAYHEQYF
TGTGCCAGCAGACTAGCTTACCACGAGCAGTACTTC
>TRBV6-5|12|NA|TRBJ2-7|once
CASRGGSYEQYF
TGTGCCAGCCGAGGCGGGTCCTACGAGCAGTACTTC
>TRBV6-1|13|TRBD1|TRBJ2-7|NA
CASSRQGDGKQYF
TGTGCCAGCAGTCGGCAGGGGGATGGTAAGCAGTACTTC
>TRBV29-1|13|NA|TRBJ2-5|NA
CSVEQDPKETQYF
TGCAGCGTTGAACAGGACCCTAAAGAGACCCAGTACTTC
>TRBV9|12|NA|TRBJ1-3|NA
CASSPQVNTIYF
TGTGCCAGCAGCCCCCAGGTCAACACCATATATTTT
>TRBV5-1|14|TRBD2|TRBJ2-5|NA
CASKGSGRGETQYF
TGCGCCAGCAAGGGTAGCGGGAGAGGAGAGACCCAGTACTTC
>TRBV5-1|14|TRBD2|TRBJ2-7|NA
CASSSTSGIDEQYF
TGCGCCAGCAGCTCGACTAGCGGGATCGACGAGCAGTACTTC
>TRBV14|14|TRBD2|TRBJ2-5|NA
CASSRTSGRETQYF
TGTGCCAGCAGTCGAACAAGCGGGAGAGAGACCCAGTACTTC
>TRBV7-2|17|TRBD2|TRBJ2-3|few
CASSLERGRGTQDTQYF
TGTGCCAGCAGCTTAGAGAGAGGGAGGGGAACACAAGATACGCAGTATTTT
>TRBV30|13|NA|TRBJ2-7|NA
CAWSVFVVDEQYF
TGTGCCTGGAGTGTATTTGTCGTCGACGAGCAGTACTTC
>TRBV6-7|15|NA|TRBJ2-2|NA
CASKKGLWDTGELFF
TGTGCCAGTAAAAAGGGACTTTGGGACACCGGGGAGCTGTTTTTT
>TRBV10-1|15|TRBD2|TRBJ2-1|NA
CASSRQRLANNEQFF
TGCGCCAGCAGCAGACAACGACTAGCGAACAATGAGCAGTTCTTC
>TRBV5-4|14|TRBD1|TRBJ2-7|NA
CASSFSGTGLATYF
TGTGCCAGCAGCTTCTCCGGGACAGGGTTAGCCACGTACTTC
>TRBV11-2|15|TRBD1|TRBJ2-7|NA
CASSLWRTGNYEQYF
TGTGCCAGCAGCTTATGGAGGACAGGGAACTACGAGCAGTACTTC
>TRBV5-1|11|NA|TRBJ2-1|NA
CASSGNNEQFF
TGCGCCTCATCTGGGAACAATGAGCAGTTCTTC
>TRBV6-5|14|NA|TRBJ2-2|NA
CASTQRAGFGELFF
TGTGCCAGCACTCAAAGGGCAGGGTTTGGGGAGCTGTTTTTT
>TRBV28|12|NA|TRBJ2-3|NA
CASSLLLNTQYF
TGTGCCAGCAGTTTACTATTAAATACGCAGTATTTT
>TRBV28|18|TRBD1|TRBJ2-5|hyperexpanded
CASSQDRGGAGFQETQYF
TGTGCCAGCAGCCAGGACAGGGGTGGAGCGGGGTTCCAAGAGACCCAGTACTTC
>TRBV4-2|15|TRBD2|TRBJ2-7|NA
CASSLEVAGGGEQYF
TGTGCCAGCAGCTTGGAGGTAGCGGGAGGAGGCGAGCAGTACTTC
>TRBV30|19|TRBD1|TRBJ1-1|NA
CAWSVPFLLQGARNTEAFF
TGTGCCTGGAGTGTACCTTTCCTACTACAGGGGGCGCGGAACACTGAAGCTTTCTTT
>TRBV7-9|14|TRBD1|TRBJ2-1|once
CASSPRQGQGEQFF
TGTGCCAGCAGCCCCCGACAGGGGCAGGGTGAGCAGTTCTTC
>TRBV12-2|19|NA|TRBJ2-3|NA
CASPTPSIRGQLFTDTQYF
TGTGCAAGTCCAACCCCCAGTATTAGGGGACAGCTATTCACAGATACGCAGTATTTT
>TRBV7-9|14|NA|TRBJ1-5|few
CASSLEGKGQPQHF
TGTGCCAGCAGCTTAGAGGGGAAGGGGCAGCCCCAGCATTTT
>TRBV5-1|14|NA|TRBJ1-2|NA
CASIPRPGKLSYTF
TGCGCCAGCATCCCTCGGCCGGGTAAACTGAGCTACACCTTC
>TRBV10-3|15|TRBD2|TRBJ2-7|NA
CAISESELAGVEQYF
TGTGCCATCAGTGAGTCTGAACTAGCGGGAGTAGAGCAGTACTTC
>TRBV10-2|12|TRBD1|TRBJ1-5|NA
CATQGGNQPQHF
TGCGCCACTCAGGGGGGCAATCAGCCCCAGCATTTT
>TRBV6-4|15|TRBD1|TRBJ2-2|few
CASSDPGQGAGELFF
TGTGCCAGCAGTGACCCCGGACAGGGGGCCGGGGAGCTGTTTTTT
>TRBV5-5|14|NA|TRBJ2-1|NA
CASSFQDSYNEQFF
TGTGCCAGCAGCTTCCAGGATTCCTACAATGAGCAGTTCTTC
>TRBV2|12|NA|TRBJ2-1|NA
CATNRDRKGQFF
TGTGCCACGAACCGGGACCGAAAGGGGCAGTTCTTC
>TRBV7-2|15|TRBD2|TRBJ2-1|NA
CASSLDPSGRNEQFF
TGTGCCAGCAGCTTAGACCCTAGCGGGAGGAATGAGCAGTTCTTC
>TRBV19|13|NA|TRBJ2-1|few
CASSIGGYNEQFF
TGTGCCAGTAGTATAGGGGGTTACAATGAGCAGTTCTTC
>TRBV5-1|12|NA|TRBJ2-1|few
CASSLVRNEQFF
TGCGCCAGCAGCTTGGTCCGCAATGAGCAGTTCTTC
>TRBV7-9|13|NA|TRBJ2-1|NA
CASSLGELNEQFF
TGTGCCAGCAGCTTAGGGGAACTCAATGAGCAGTTCTTC
>TRBV7-2|16|TRBD2|TRBJ2-1|NA
CASSRQPSGRAGVQFF
TGTGCCAGCAGCCGACAGCCTAGCGGGAGGGCCGGGGTGCAGTTCTTC